This passage covers 20 T cell receptor beta chains from one sample sequenced in a study of blood T cell repertoires in COVID-19. Data came from immunoSEQ multiplex PCR; TCRdb stores just in-frame clones and leaves some out. This sample yields some 170,000 clones, of which 65% to 85% are seen a single time; 4.5% to 7.5% belongs to the top ten. Sequenced material: PBMCs or T cells enriched from blood (not recorded which). The origin of the receptors is a man aged 40-49 years who had recovered from COVID-19.

V and J are TRBV6-6 and TRBJ1-5; 10 bases map to TRBD1. V dropped 4 bases and J dropped 3; count of bases not matched to a gene: 6. The length of the CDR3 is 16 residues. Germline CDR1 MNHNY, CDR2 SVGAGI (reference sequence). The CDR3 sequence is CASSSTTGGSNQPQHF. The CDR3 bases are TGTGCCAGCAGTTCCACGACAGGGGGCTCCAATCAGCCCCAGCATTTT.

The chain employs TRBV11-2 and TRBJ1-1; 9 nucleotides agree with TRBD1. In germline, CDR1 is SGHAT, CDR2 FQNNGV. This CDR3 contains 12 residues. V shed 5 bases, J shed 9 bases, and the junction held 4 bases outside the gene matches. The CDR3, as DNA: TGTGCCAGCAGCGCCGACAGGGGGAAAGCTTTCTTT. It yields the protein CASSADRGKAFF.

The chain links TRBV4-1 to TRBJ1-4; unclear D gene. Deletions cut 4 bases from V and 5 bases from J, with 14 bases between. Germline V gene sequence: CDR1 MGHRA, CDR2 YSYEKL. There are 15 residues in the CDR3. This chain's CDR3 is CASSLQGLTNEKLFF. The DNA of the CDR3 is TGCGCCAGCAGCCTACAAGGACTGACCAATGAAAAACTGTTTTTT.

The sample holds one count of this clone. V and J are TRBV6-6 and TRBJ2-7; TRBD1 aligns across 9 bases. The V gene's germline CDR1 is MNHNY and CDR2 SVGAGI (reference sequence). This CDR3 has 14 residues. The junction had 4 bases not matched to a gene; V was cut back by 6 bases and J by 1 base. The CDR3 nucleotides read TGTGCCAGCAGGATGGGACAGGGTTCCTACGAGCAGTACGTC. Translating gives CASRMGQGSYEQYV.

The chain carries TRBV6-5 and TRBJ1-5; tentative D call: TRBD1 (5 bases). V lost 5 bases and J lost 9, with 11 bases in between. The CDR3 runs to 12 residues. The V gene's germline CDR1 is MNHEY and CDR2 SVGAGI. The CDR3 DNA is TGTGCCAGCAGTATCAGGGTTTTGCCCCAGCATTTT. Translated: CASSIRVLPQHF.

This chain joins TRBV9 and TRBJ2-4, with D perhaps TRBD1 (5 bases). This CDR3 is built from 19 residues. The V end lost 0 bases, the J end lost 0 bases, and 19 bases lay between the germline ends. Germline V gene lookup returns CDR1 SGDLS and CDR2 YYNGEE. CDR3 sequence (DNA): TGTGCCAGCAGCGTAGGCTCCCCAAAGGGGTTCCAAGCCAAAAACATTCAGTACTTC. Residues: CASSVGSPKGFQAKNIQYF.

The CDR3 DNA sequence: TGTGCCAGAAGCTTAGGTTACAGGGATTTTATCGAGCAGTACGTC. Translated, it gives CARSLGYRDFIEQYV. This chain connects TRBV5-3 to TRBJ2-7, with D perhaps TRBD1 (6 bases). TRBV5-3 is annotated as an ORF whose role is uncertain. The CDR3 is 15 residues long. Trimming removed 2 bases from V and 6 bases from J, with 18 bases in between.

In its sample, this clone was seen once. The CDR3 sequence: CASSRQGIGDTQYF. The CDR3 coding sequence is TGCGCCAGCAGCCGACAGGGTATTGGGGATACGCAGTATTTT. The chain couples TRBV5-1 to TRBJ2-3; 7 bases are shared with TRBD1. The junction had 8 bases not matched to a gene; V was cut back by 4 bases and J by 6 bases. In germline, CDR1 is SGHRS, CDR2 YFSETQ. This CDR3 is 14 amino acids long.

The chain employs TRBV7-2 and TRBJ2-7; 16 bases line up with TRBD2. Trimming cost V 2 bases and J 6 bases; bases outside gene matches: 13. The CDR3 contains 19 residues. Germline V gene data show CDR1 as SGHTA and CDR2 as FQGNSA. The CDR3 spells CASSLRGLAGGPKSAEQYF. The CDR3 nucleotides are TGTGCCAGCAGCTTAAGGGGACTAGCGGGGGGGCCGAAGTCGGCCGAGCAGTACTTC. Full variable domain (outside the CDR3, taken from reference TRBV7-2 and TRBJ2-7): GAGVSQSPSNKVTEKGKDVELRCDPISGHTALYWYRQSLGQGLEFLIYFQGNSAPDKSGLPSDRFSAERTGGSVSTLTIQRTQQEDSAVYLCASSLRGLAGGPKSAEQYFGPGTRLTVT.

The chain employs TRBV19 and TRBJ2-5; 8 bases line up with TRBD2. The trim removed 4 bases at V and 6 bases at J, leaving 16 bases unmatched. CDR3 size: 17 residues. In germline, CDR1 is LNHDA, CDR2 SQIVND (reference sequence). The CDR3 DNA is TGTGCCAGTAGTAAACTTGGACTAGCCGGTTGGGTAAAGACCCAGTACTTC. This translates into CASSKLGLAGWVKTQYF. The full variable domain, its missing parts supplied by reference TRBV19 and TRBJ2-5, is DGGITQSPKYLFRKEGQNVTLSCEQNLNHDAMYWYRQDPGQGLRLIYYSQIVNDFQKGDIAEGYSVSREKKESFPLTVTSAQKNPTAFYLCASSKLGLAGWVKTQYFGPGTRLLVL.

The DNA for the CDR3 is TGTGCCAGCAGCTTAGATGGCAGGGGGGAGGAAAAACTGTTTTTT. It translates to CASSLDGRGEEKLFF. The chain couples TRBV7-9 to TRBJ1-4; TRBD1 agrees at 7 bases. Germline V gene lookup returns CDR1 SEHNR and CDR2 FQNEAQ (reference sequence). The CDR3 is 15 amino acids. The V segment lost 1 base and the J segment 8 bases; nucleotides outside the gene matches: 7.

This clone appeared a few times. The gene calls are TRBV2 and TRBJ1-5; the match to TRBD1 covers 8 bases. The CDR3 contains 15 residues. Germline assignment: CDR1 SNHLY and CDR2 FYNNEI. V gave up 3 bases and J gave up 7 bases; unmatched junction bases: 8. The CDR3 coding sequence is TGTGCCAGCAGTGATTCCGGACAGGGAGGGCAGCCCCAGCATTTT. As protein: CASSDSGQGGQPQHF. Drawing the rest from reference TRBV2 and TRBJ1-5, the complete variable domain is EPEVTQTPSHQVTQMGQEVILRCVPISNHLYFYWYRQILGQKVEFLVSFYNNEISEKSEIFDDQFSVERPDGSNFTLKIRSTKLEDSAMYFCASSDSGQGGQPQHFGDGTRLSIL.

This rearrangement joins TRBV6-5 to TRBJ2-7; TRBD2 aligns across 7 bases. Per the germline V gene, CDR1 is MNHEY and CDR2 is SVGAGI. Germline trimming cut 4 bases from V and 3 bases from J; bases unmatched to any gene: 12. CDR3 length: 16 amino acids. In nucleotides, the CDR3 is TGTGCCAGCAGTTCGTCCGAGTTAGGGAGGGGCTACGAGCAGTACTTC. Translating it yields CASSSSELGRGYEQYF.

This chain uses TRBV5-1 with TRBJ2-2, with 9 bases fitting TRBD1. CDR3 length equals 15 residues. The germline gives CDR1 SGHRS, CDR2 YFSETQ. V gave up 4 bases and J gave up 4 bases; unmatched junction bases: 5. The CDR3 bases are TGCGCCAGCAGCCCGGGACAGGGAACCACCGGGGAGCTGTTTTTT. It is translated as CASSPGQGTTGELFF.

This chain connects TRBV4-1 to TRBJ1-1; D uncertain. The CDR3 has 14 residues. Germline CDR1 MGHRA, CDR2 YSYEKL. Trimming shortened V by 3 bases and J by 1 base, and 9 bases separated the two germline ends. The CDR3 DNA reads as TGCGCCAGCAGCCACCCCGCGAGGAACACTGAAGCTTTCTTT. This translates into CASSHPARNTEAFF.

The genes are TRBV6-5 and TRBJ2-3, with TRBD1 identical over 8 bases. This CDR3 has 15 residues. Germline loops: CDR1 MNHEY, CDR2 SVGAGI. V trimming: 7 bases; J trimming: 1 base; junction bases outside the gene matches: 7. The DNA of the CDR3 is TGTGCCAGCACCGTTACAGGGGGAGGCACAGATACGCAGTATTTT. Translation gives CASTVTGGGTDTQYF.

This chain connects TRBV6-5 to TRBJ1-6; TRBD1 matches 7 bases. The ends lost 2 bases at V and 10 bases at J; junction bases unmatched: 8. The germline CDR1 and CDR2 sequences are MNHEY and SVGAGI. The CDR3 runs 15 residues. In DNA form, the CDR3 reads TGTGCCAGCAGTTACAACAACAGGGGACAATCACCCCTCCACTTT. Amino acid sequence: CASSYNNRGQSPLHF.

The chain uses TRBV5-6 and TRBJ1-6; maybe TRBD1 (5 bases). CDR3 length: 17 residues. Germline values: CDR1 SGHDT, CDR2 YYEEEE. With 3 bases removed from V and 3 bases from J, the gap between germline ends came to 16 bases. In nucleotides, the CDR3 is TGTGCCAGCAGCTGGGGTGGGGACTACAACTATAATTCACCCCTCCACTTT. It is translated as CASSWGGDYNYNSPLHF.

The chain combines TRBV6-6 with TRBJ2-3; D is possibly TRBD1 (5 bases). The V end lost 10 bases, the J end lost 1 base, and 9 bases lay between the germline ends. The germline V gene has CDR1 MNHNY and CDR2 SVGAGI (reference sequence). The CDR3 totals 12 residues. In DNA, the CDR3 is TGTGCCACGAAAGGGGGCACAGATACGCAGTATTTT. Translated, it gives CATKGGTDTQYF.

This clone was recorded a few times. The rearrangement uses TRBV5-1 and TRBJ1-6, with 8 bases aligning to TRBD1. Germline-derived CDR1 and CDR2 are SGHRS and YFSETQ. With 7 bases clipped from V and 4 bases from J, the junction kept 1 base outside the gene matches. The CDR3 length is 13 residues. DNA of the CDR3: TGCGCCAGCTGGACAGGGTATAATTCACCCCTCCACTTT. This codes for CASWTGYNSPLHF.